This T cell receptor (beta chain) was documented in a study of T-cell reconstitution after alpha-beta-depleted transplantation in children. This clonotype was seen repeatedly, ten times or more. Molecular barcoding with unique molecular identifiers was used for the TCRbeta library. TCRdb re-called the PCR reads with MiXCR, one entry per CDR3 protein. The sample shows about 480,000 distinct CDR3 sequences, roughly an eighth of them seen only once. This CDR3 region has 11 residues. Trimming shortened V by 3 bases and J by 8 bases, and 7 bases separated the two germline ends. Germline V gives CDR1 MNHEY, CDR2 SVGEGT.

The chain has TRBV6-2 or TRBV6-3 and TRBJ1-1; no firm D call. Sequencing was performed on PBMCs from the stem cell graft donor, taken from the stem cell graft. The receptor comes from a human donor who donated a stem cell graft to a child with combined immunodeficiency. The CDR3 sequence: CASSYGSEAFF. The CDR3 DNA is TGTGCCAGCAGTTATGGGTCAGAAGCTTTCTTT.